The clone carrying this T cell receptor beta chain was detected a few times. Uncontrolled infection, other autoimmune disease, pregnancy or lactation disqualified patients from enrolment. Trimming took 0 bases from V and 8 from J, leaving 7 bases between them. Per the germline V gene, CDR1 is ENHRY and CDR2 is SYGVKD. This CDR3 contains 13 residues. The source of the sample is a study of T cells in Graves' hyperthyroidism and ophthalmopathy. TCR beta CDR3 sequences were amplified from RNA transcripts. Initially, a first-round RT-PCR of the TCR CDR3 employed the HTBI primer set. A single record per CDR3 protein comes from TCRdb applying MiXCR to the multiplex PCR reads. The sample yields more than 500,000 distinct CDR3 sequences, about 46% seen once.

The clonotype comes from an adult woman with Graves' disease, either hyperthyroidism or ophthalmopathy (not recorded which). Specimen: peripheral blood or thyroid tissue (not recorded which). The V gene is TRBV10-3, the J gene TRBJ1-4; no firm D call. CDR3 protein: CAISESEDEKLFF. The CDR3 DNA sequence: TGTGCCATCAGTGAGTCGGAGGACGAAAAACTGTTTTTT.